The present T cell receptor (beta chain) was sequenced within a study of cytomegalovirus exposure and HLA in healthy donors. CDR3 length: 13 residues. The V and J ends lost 5 bases and 6 bases, in that order; junction bases with no gene match: 3. In germline, CDR1 is SGHAT, CDR2 FQNNGV. The PCR ran on 60 Vbeta and 13 Jbeta primers. TCRdb's copy holds only in-frame clones and misses some; the assay was immunoSEQ multiplex PCR. The sample holds 150,000 to 200,000 clones. This chain joins TRBV11-2 and TRBJ2-7; 11 bases match TRBD1. Specimen: PBMCs. This clonotype originated in a woman aged 18-29 years in good health and CMV-seropositive. CDR3 in DNA: TGTGCCAGCAGCGTCGGGACAGGGGGCGAGCAGTACTTC. This gives the protein CASSVGTGGEQYF.